A selection of T cell receptor beta chains follows, all from one sample in a study of CD8+ T cells in alopecia areata. Libraries were prepared by immunoSEQ multiplex PCR; TCRdb keeps only in-frame clonotypes and omits some of them. The sample has 180,000 or so clones, 63% seen once. The sequencing used CD4+ T cells sorted from blood, collected at week 0. The receptors derive from a human donor with alopecia areata. Both conserved end residues are part of each CDR3. The D gene is left open where the match is weak. Some rows have no size entry. The others give once, few or many, or a class for an expanded clone.

>-|TRBV30|TRBJ2-3|-
TGTGCCTGGGGGGACCTCAAGCGGCACACAGATACGCAGTATTTT
CAWGDLKRHTDTQYF
>few|TRBV14|TRBJ2-4|TRBD2
TGTGCCAGCAGCCGGGGACTAGCGGGGAGGGCCAAAAACATTCAGTACTTC
CASSRGLAGRAKNIQYF
>few|TRBV5-1|TRBJ1-6|-
TGCGCCAGCAGCTTGGCCGAGAATTCACCCCTCCACTTT
CASSLAENSPLHF
>once|TRBV29-1|TRBJ1-5|-
TGCAGCGTTGAAGTGGCTGGACCTAGCAATCAGCCCCAGCATTTT
CSVEVAGPSNQPQHF
>few|TRBV29-1|TRBJ1-1|-
TGCAGCGTTGAAATACAGGAGAAGGGGTCTGAAGCTTTCTTT
CSVEIQEKGSEAFF
>few|TRBV6-5|TRBJ2-1|TRBD2
TGTGCCAGCAGTCTGTGGCGGGGGGGGAATGAGCAGTTCTTC
CASSLWRGGNEQFF
>few|TRBV15|TRBJ2-7|TRBD1
TGTGCCACCAGCGAGGGACAGGGGTACTACGAGCAGTACTTC
CATSEGQGYYEQYF
>-|TRBV9|TRBJ1-2|-
TGTGCCAGCAGCGTTGAGGCGGCTCTAAGCTATGGCTACACCTTC
CASSVEAALSYGYTF
>few|TRBV9|TRBJ2-6|-
TGTGCCAGCAGCCCCCTTTGGTCACCCTCTGGGGCCAACGTCCTGACTTTC
CASSPLWSPSGANVLTF
>-|TRBV30|TRBJ1-1|-
TGTGCCTGGAGTGCCCCCGGGTTCCCTAGAACTGAAGCTTTCTTT
CAWSAPGFPRTEAFF
>few|TRBV30|TRBJ1-4|-
TGTGCCTGGAGTGAAGGGGAAAAACTGTTTTTT
CAWSEGEKLFF
>once|TRBV27|TRBJ1-6|-
TGTGCCAGCAGTCGCCGACTACAGCAGGGGAATTCACCCCTCCACTTT
CASSRRLQQGNSPLHF
>-|TRBV5-6|TRBJ1-2|TRBD1
TGTGCCAGCAGCTACCGTCTTCGGGCAGGGGGCGGCTACACCTTC
CASSYRLRAGGGYTF
>-|TRBV11-3|TRBJ1-1|TRBD1
TGTGCCAGCAGACTGGACAGGGTTATAGGGGTGAACACTGAAGCTTTCTTT
CASRLDRVIGVNTEAFF
>-|TRBV5-1|TRBJ2-3|-
TGCGCCAGCAGCCCGCGACCGAACGGGGATACGCAGTATTTT
CASSPRPNGDTQYF
>-|TRBV30|TRBJ1-5|-
TGTGCCTGGAGTGCGGCTAGCAATCAGCCCCAGCATTTT
CAWSAASNQPQHF
>-|TRBV6-5|TRBJ2-7|TRBD2
TGTGCCAGCAGTTCACTAGCGGGGGGCCACGAGCAGTACTTC
CASSSLAGGHEQYF
>-|TRBV4-1|TRBJ1-4|-
TGCGCCAGCAGCCAAGCCCAGGGAAGAGCTGAAAAACTGTTTTTT
CASSQAQGRAEKLFF
>-|TRBV30|TRBJ1-2|-
TGTGCCTGGAGGAGAGAATTGAGTGGCTACACCTTC
CAWRRELSGYTF
>-|TRBV27|TRBJ2-5|-
TGTGCCAGCAGTGTCGGACATAACCAAGAGACCCAGTACTTC
CASSVGHNQETQYF
>-|TRBV30|TRBJ2-7|TRBD1
TGTGCCTGGAGCCGGGACAGCTCCTACGAGCAGTACTTC
CAWSRDSSYEQYF
>-|TRBV7-3|TRBJ2-7|TRBD1
TGTGCCAGCAGCCGTACAGGGGGTGAGTTTGAGCAGTACTTC
CASSRTGGEFEQYF